This TCR beta chain comes out of a study of Graves' ophthalmopathy and Graves' hyperthyroidism. Trimming removed 7 bases at V and 7 bases at J, with 10 bases between. The germline V gene encodes CDR1 WSHSY and CDR2 SAAADI. The CDR3 sequence is 12 residues long. To note about this clonotype: Antigen specificity is unknown. A much larger clone sits a single nucleotide away, making a read error possible.

RNA served as the template for amplifying TCR beta CDR3 regions. An initial RT-PCR round employing HTBI primers preceded a second-round multiplex PCR. MiXCR, applied by TCRdb to the multiplex PCR reads, yields one record per CDR3 protein. The repertoire holds roughly 1.1 million distinct CDR3 sequences, with about two fifths as singletons. The study, taken as a whole, reports: The study's model predicted ophthalmopathy progression at 70% to 71% sensitivity and 72% to 85% specificity.

This clonotype was sampled from an adult man with Graves' hyperthyroidism. The V call is TRBV10-2, the J call TRBJ2-2; the D is unclear. The sequencing sample was made of peripheral blood or thyroid tissue (not recorded which). The CDR3 region is CASNGLDGELFF. CDR3 sequence (DNA): TGCGCCAGCAATGGTCTGGACGGGGAGCTGTTTTTT.